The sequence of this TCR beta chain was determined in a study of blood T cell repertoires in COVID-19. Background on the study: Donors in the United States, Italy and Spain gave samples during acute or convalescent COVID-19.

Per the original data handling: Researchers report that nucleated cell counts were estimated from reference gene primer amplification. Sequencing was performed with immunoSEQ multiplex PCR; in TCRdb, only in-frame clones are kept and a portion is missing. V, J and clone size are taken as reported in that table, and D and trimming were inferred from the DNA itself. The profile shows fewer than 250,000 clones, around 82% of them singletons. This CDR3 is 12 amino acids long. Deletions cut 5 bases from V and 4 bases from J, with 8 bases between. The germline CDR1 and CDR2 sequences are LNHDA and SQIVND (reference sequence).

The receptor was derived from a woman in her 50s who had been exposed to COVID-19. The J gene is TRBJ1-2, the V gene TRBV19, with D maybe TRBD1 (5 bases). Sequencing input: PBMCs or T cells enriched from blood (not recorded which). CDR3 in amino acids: CASSPDIYGYTF. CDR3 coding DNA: TGTGCCAGTAGTCCGGACATCTATGGCTACACCTTC.